Sequencing of this T cell receptor (beta chain) was carried out in a study of graft-versus-host responses after intestinal transplantation. Study in general: All recipients were transplanted with multivisceral, liver-intestinal, or isolated intestinal grafts. The whole recipient group had anti-thymocyte globulin induction followed by tacrolimus and steroids for about three years.

TCRdb's copy holds only in-frame clones and misses some; the assay was immunoSEQ multiplex PCR. Of about 8,000 clones listed, roughly 70% are singletons. With respect to this clone: Antigen specificity is unknown.

This CDR3 comprises 18 residues. Trimming took off 5 bases at V and 5 bases at J, with 22 bases between the two ends. CDR1 is LGHNA and CDR2 is YNFKEQ in the germline V gene. Study-wide findings and caveats: GvH clones occurred in recipient marrow; some first appeared in ileum or blood. Allografts from individuals with graft-donor T cell macrochimerism displayed high graft-versus-host to host-versus-graft clonal ratios.

Tissue processing of the graft released intraepithelial and lamina propria lymphocytes from it. The receptor comes from a human patient who received an intestinal transplant, so some T cells may come from the graft donor. This chain uses TRBV4-2 with TRBJ2-6; D is unclear. Sample: ileum tissue, taken around 490 days after intestinal transplant. The CDR3 DNA reads as TGTGCCAGCAGCGGTACACCCAAAGTACAAAGTCGGGCCAACGTCCTGACTTTC. As protein: CASSGTPKVQSRANVLTF.